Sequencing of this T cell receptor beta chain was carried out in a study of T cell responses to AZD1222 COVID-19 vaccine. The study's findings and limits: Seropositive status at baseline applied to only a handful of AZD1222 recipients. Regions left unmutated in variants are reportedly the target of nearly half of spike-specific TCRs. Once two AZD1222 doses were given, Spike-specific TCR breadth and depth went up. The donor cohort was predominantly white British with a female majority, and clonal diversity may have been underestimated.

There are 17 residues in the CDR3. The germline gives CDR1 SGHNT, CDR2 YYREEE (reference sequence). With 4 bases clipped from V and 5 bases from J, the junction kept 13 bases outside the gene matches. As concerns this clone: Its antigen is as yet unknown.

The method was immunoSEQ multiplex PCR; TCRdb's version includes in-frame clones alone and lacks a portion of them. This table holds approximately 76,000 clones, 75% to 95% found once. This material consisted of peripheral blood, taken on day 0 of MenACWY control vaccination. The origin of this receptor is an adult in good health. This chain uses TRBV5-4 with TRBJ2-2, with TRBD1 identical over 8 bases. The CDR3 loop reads CASSQLAGTGLTGELFF. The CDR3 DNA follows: TGTGCCAGCAGCCAACTCGCCGGGACAGGACTGACCGGGGAGCTGTTTTTT.